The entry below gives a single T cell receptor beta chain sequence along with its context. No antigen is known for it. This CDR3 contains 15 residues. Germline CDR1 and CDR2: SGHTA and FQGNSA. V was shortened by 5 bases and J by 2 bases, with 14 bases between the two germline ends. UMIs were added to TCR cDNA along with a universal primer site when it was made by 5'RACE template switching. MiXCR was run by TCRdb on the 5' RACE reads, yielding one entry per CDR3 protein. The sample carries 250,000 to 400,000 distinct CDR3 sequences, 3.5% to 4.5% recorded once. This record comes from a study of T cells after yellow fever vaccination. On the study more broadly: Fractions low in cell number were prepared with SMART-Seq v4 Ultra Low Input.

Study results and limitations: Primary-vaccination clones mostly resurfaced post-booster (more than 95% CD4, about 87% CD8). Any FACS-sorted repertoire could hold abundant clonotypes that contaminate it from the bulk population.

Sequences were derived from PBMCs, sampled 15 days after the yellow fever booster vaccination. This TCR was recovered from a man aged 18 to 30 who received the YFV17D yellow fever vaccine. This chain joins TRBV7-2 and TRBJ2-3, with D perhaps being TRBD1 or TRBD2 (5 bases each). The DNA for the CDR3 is TGTGCCAGCAGCCGGGGACCGAAATTCACAGATACGCAGTATTTT. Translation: CASSRGPKFTDTQYF.